These 10 T cell receptor beta chains originate from one sample sequenced in a study of follicular helper T cells after annual influenza vaccination. As for time point: 2014-2015 season, pre-vaccination. Clones were read by immunoSEQ multiplex PCR, and TCRdb kept only the in-frame ones, dropping some. The sample consists of some 30,000 clones, roughly 80% of them appearing once. The sample was CXCR5+ CD38- circulating T follicular helper cells from blood, taken on the day of influenza vaccination. Indicated subset: circulating Tfh, non-naive CD4+CXCR5+PD-1+ (ICOS+CD38+ or ICOS-CD38-). The source of these receptors is an adult who received the influenza vaccine.

This clone has just a few counts. The chain is built from TRBV27 and TRBJ2-7; TRBD1 matches at 7 bases. V dropped 6 bases and J dropped 2; count of bases not matched to a gene: 10. This CDR3 spans 15 amino acids. Germline CDR1 is MNHEY and CDR2 is SMNVEV (reference sequence). CDR3 in DNA: TGTGCCAGCAGACAGGGGACCCATAGGACCTACGAGCAGTACTTC. Its protein product is CASRQGTHRTYEQYF.

CDR3 DNA: TGTGCCAGCAGCTTAGAACCCCGGTCTGGAAACACCATATATTTT. Translation gives CASSLEPRSGNTIYF. The chain uses TRBV11-2 and TRBJ1-3; no clear D. Germline values: CDR1 SGHAT, CDR2 FQNNGV. The CDR3 has 15 amino acids. Between the trimmed V and J ends, which lost 0 bases and 1 base, there was a span of 7 bases.

V and J are TRBV6-5 and TRBJ1-6, with 8 positions matching TRBD1. The junction had 2 bases not matched to a gene; V was cut back by 6 bases and J by 7 bases. CDR3 length: 13 amino acids. Looked up from germline, CDR1 is MNHEY and CDR2 is SVGAGI. CDR3 DNA: TGTGCCAGCAGAGACAGGGGAAATTCACCCCTCCACTTT. Its protein is CASRDRGNSPLHF.

The V call is TRBV11-2, the J call TRBJ1-4; the D gene is possibly TRBD1 (5 bases). V shed 6 bases and J shed 6 bases, with 23 bases lying between them. Germline-derived CDR1 and CDR2 are SGHAT and FQNNGV. CDR3 length equals 17 residues. CDR3 coding DNA: TGTGCCAGCAGACATGGGGACTCAGACGTTGGGGATGAAAAACTGTTTTTT. This encodes CASRHGDSDVGDEKLFF.

The rearrangement uses TRBV30 and TRBJ2-3; 7 bases are shared with TRBD1. Per the germline V gene, CDR1 is GTSNPN and CDR2 is SVGIG (reference sequence). V was pared by 2 bases and J by 4 bases, with 9 bases of the junction left unmatched. CDR3 length: 15 amino acids. CDR3 sequence: CAWSLGGEWADTQYF. The DNA of the CDR3 is TGTGCCTGGAGTCTAGGGGGCGAGTGGGCAGATACGCAGTATTTT.

The rearrangement uses TRBV6-1 and TRBJ1-5, with 8 bases matching TRBD1. Germline V gives CDR1 MNHNS, CDR2 SASEGT. The trim removed 5 bases at V and 2 bases at J, leaving 5 bases unmatched. The CDR3 consists of 15 residues. The CDR3 DNA follows: TGTGCCAGCAGTCAGGGGGCGAATGGCAATCAGCCCCAGCATTTT. It yields the protein CASSQGANGNQPQHF.

The chain links TRBV7-9 to TRBJ1-2; D is unresolved. Germline V lookup: CDR1 SEHNR, CDR2 FQNEAQ (reference sequence). This CDR3 comprises 13 residues. Between the trimmed V and J ends, which lost 11 bases and 0 bases, there was a span of 13 bases. CDR3 residues: CALGREANYGYTF. CDR3 nucleotides: TGTGCCCTTGGGCGCGAAGCTAACTATGGCTACACCTTC.

The gene calls are TRBV27 and TRBJ2-7; 11 nucleotides align to TRBD2. Germline assignment: CDR1 MNHEY and CDR2 SMNVEV (reference sequence). Trimming took 6 bases from V and 3 from J; bases not matched to a gene: 7. The CDR3 contains 15 residues. DNA for the CDR3: TGTGCCAGCAGGCGAGGGACTAGCGGAAACTACGAGCAGTACTTC. Translating gives CASRRGTSGNYEQYF.

The genes are TRBV19 and TRBJ1-1; 7 nucleotides match TRBD1. This CDR3 contains 14 residues. Trimming cost V 4 bases and J 10 bases; bases outside gene matches: 12. The germline CDR1 and CDR2 sequences are LNHDA and SQIVND (reference sequence). In DNA form, the CDR3 reads TGTGCCAGTAGTAGGGACAGTCAAGATATTCGAGCTTTCTTT. This sequence encodes CASSRDSQDIRAFF.

J is TRBJ2-7 and V is TRBV5-1; no firm D call. The V and J ends lost 3 bases and 2 bases respectively, with 6 bases between them. Germline CDR1 and CDR2: SGHRS and YFSETQ. The CDR3 is made up of 12 amino acids. DNA of the CDR3: TGCGCCAGCAGCTCTGAGACCTACGAGCAGTACTTC. This codes for CASSSETYEQYF.